This entry is about one T cell receptor (beta chain). Its specificity is not known. The sample comes from a study of cytomegalovirus exposure and HLA in healthy donors. Study-level findings and limits: When analyzed later, a missense DCLRE1C variant was found to be linked to TCR beta V- and J-gene trimming.

The PCR employed 60 Vbeta primers together with 13 Jbeta primers. Measured with immunoSEQ multiplex PCR; TCRdb has only the in-frame clones, and not every one. Here the sample spans about 130,000 clones, about 70% being singletons. Looked up from germline, CDR1 is SGHTA and CDR2 is FQGNSA. V lost 3 bases to trimming and J lost 6 bases; unmatched junction nucleotides: 6. CDR3 length: 16 residues. The sequence was collected from a woman aged 55-70 years in good health and CMV-seropositive. Sequencing was done on a sample of PBMCs. The chain has TRBV7-2 and TRBJ1-3; TRBD1 matches 12 bases. The CDR3 sequence: CASSFGAGQGANTIYF. The CDR3 coding sequence is TGTGCCAGCAGCTTTGGCGCGGGACAGGGGGCAAACACCATATATTTT. The complete variable domain, with remaining parts taken from reference TRBV7-2 and TRBJ1-3, reads GAGVSQSPSNKVTEKGKDVELRCDPISGHTALYWYRQSLGQGLEFLIYFQGNSAPDKSGLPSDRFSAERTGGSVSTLTIQRTQQEDSAVYLCASSFGAGQGANTIYFGEGSWLTVV.